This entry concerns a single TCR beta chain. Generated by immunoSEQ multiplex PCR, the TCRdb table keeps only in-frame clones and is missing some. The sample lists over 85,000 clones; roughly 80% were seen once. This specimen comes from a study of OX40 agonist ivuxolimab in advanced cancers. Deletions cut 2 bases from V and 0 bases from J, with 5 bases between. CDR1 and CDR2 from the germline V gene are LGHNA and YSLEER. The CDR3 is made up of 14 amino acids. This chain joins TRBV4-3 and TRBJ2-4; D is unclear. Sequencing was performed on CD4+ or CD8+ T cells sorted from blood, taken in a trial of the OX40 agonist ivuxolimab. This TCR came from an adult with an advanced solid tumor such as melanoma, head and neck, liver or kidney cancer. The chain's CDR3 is CASSQTLAKNIQYF. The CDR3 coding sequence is TGCGCCAGCAGCCAAACCCTAGCCAAAAACATTCAGTACTTC.